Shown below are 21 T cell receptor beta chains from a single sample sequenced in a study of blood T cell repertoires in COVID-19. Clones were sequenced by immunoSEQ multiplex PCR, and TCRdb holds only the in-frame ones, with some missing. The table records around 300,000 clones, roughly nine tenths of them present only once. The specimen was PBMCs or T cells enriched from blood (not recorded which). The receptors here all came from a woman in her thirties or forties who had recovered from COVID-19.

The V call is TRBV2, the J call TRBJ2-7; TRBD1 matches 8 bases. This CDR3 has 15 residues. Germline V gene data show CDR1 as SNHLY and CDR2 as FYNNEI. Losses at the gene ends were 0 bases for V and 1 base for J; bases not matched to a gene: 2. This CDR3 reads CASSEAGTGSYEQYF. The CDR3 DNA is TGTGCCAGCAGTGAAGCCGGGACAGGTTCCTACGAGCAGTACTTC.

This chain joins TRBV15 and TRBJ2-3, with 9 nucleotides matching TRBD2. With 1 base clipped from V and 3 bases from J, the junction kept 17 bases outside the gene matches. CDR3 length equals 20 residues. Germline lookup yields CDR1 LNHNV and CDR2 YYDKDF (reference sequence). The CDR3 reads CATSRGPQAGGTWGTDTQYF. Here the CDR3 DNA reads TGTGCCACCAGCAGAGGTCCCCAAGCGGGAGGAACGTGGGGGACAGATACGCAGTATTTT.

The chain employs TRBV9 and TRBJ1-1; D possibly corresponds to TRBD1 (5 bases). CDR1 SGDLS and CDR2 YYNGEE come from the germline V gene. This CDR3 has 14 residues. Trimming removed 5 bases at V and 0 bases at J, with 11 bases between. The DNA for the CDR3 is TGTGCCAGCAGTTCGGACACCATGAACACTGAAGCTTTCTTT. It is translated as CASSSDTMNTEAFF. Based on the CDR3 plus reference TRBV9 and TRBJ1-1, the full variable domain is DSGVTQTPKHLITATGQRVTLRCSPRSGDLSVYWYQQSLDQGLQFLIQYYNGEERAKGNILERFSAQQFPDLHSELNLSSLELGDSALYFCASSSDTMNTEAFFGQGTRLTVV.

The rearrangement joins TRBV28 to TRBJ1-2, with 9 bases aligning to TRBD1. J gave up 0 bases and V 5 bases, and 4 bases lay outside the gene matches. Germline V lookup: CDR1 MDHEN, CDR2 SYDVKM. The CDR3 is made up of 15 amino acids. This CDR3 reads CASSNRGPTNYGYTF. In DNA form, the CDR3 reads TGTGCCAGCAGTAACAGGGGGCCCACTAACTATGGCTACACCTTC.

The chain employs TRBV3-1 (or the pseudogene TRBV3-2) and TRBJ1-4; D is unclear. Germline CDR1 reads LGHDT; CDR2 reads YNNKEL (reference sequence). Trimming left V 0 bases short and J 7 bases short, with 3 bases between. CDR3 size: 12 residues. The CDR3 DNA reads TGTGCCAGCAGCCAAGATCTTGAAAAACTGTTTTTT. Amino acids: CASSQDLEKLFF.

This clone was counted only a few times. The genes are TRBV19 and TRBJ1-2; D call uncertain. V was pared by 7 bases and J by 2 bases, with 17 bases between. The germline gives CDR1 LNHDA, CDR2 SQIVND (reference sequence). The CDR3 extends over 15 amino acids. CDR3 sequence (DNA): TGTGCCAGTACCCCAAGCCCCGGGGTAAACTATGGCTACACCTTC. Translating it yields CASTPSPGVNYGYTF.

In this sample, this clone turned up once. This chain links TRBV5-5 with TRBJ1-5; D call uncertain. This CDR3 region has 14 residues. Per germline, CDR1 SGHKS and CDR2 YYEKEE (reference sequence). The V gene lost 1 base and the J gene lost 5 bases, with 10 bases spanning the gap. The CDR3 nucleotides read TGTGCCAGCAGCTTGTATGCAGGCGATCAGCCCCAGCATTTT. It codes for CASSLYAGDQPQHF.

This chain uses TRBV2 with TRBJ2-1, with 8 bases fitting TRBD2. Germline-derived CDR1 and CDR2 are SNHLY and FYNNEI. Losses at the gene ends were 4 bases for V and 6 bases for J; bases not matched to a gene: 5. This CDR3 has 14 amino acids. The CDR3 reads CASSGGLVPNEQFF. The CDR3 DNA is TGTGCCAGCAGTGGGGGACTAGTTCCCAATGAGCAGTTCTTC.

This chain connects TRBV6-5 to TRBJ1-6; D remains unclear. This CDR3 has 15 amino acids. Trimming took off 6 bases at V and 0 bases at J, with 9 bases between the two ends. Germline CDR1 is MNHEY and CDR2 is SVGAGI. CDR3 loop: CASRKQSSYNSPLHF. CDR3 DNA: TGTGCCAGCAGAAAACAGAGCTCCTATAATTCACCCCTCCACTTT.

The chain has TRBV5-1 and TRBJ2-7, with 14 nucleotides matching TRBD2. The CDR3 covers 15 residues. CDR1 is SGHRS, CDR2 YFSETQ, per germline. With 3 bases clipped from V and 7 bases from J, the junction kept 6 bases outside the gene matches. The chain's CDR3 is CASSSGTSGSWEQYF. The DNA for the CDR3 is TGCGCCAGCAGCTCCGGGACTAGCGGGAGCTGGGAGCAGTACTTC. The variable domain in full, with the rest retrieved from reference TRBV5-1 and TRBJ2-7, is KAGVTQTPRYLIKTRGQQVTLSCSPISGHRSVSWYQQTPGQGLQFLFEYFSETQRNKGNFPGRFSGRQFSNSRSEMNVSTLELGDSALYLCASSSGTSGSWEQYFGPGTRLTVT.

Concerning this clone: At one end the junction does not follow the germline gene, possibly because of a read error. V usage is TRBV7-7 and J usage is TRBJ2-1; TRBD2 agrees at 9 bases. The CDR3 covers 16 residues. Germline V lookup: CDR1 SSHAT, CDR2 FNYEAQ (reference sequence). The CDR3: CASSLSGGPSLAEQFF. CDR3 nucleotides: TGTGCTAGCAGCCTTAGCGGGGGTCCCTCCTTGGCTGAGCAGTTCTTC.

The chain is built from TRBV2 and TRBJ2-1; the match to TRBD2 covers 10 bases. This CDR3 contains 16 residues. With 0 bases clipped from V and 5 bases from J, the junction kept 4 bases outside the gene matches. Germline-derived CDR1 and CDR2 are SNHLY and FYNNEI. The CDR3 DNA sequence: TGTGCCAGCAGTGAAGCGCTAAGCGGGGGGGACAATGAGCAGTTCTTC. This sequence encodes CASSEALSGGDNEQFF.

In nucleotides, the CDR3 is TGTGCCTGGAACACAGGGTTTGGGGGCACTGAAGCTTTCTTT. This sequence encodes CAWNTGFGGTEAFF. The V and J genes are TRBV30 and TRBJ1-1; D possibly corresponds to TRBD1 (6 bases). Germline loops: CDR1 GTSNPN, CDR2 SVGIG (reference sequence). Trimming took 4 bases from V and 4 from J, leaving 16 bases between them. The CDR3 covers 14 residues.

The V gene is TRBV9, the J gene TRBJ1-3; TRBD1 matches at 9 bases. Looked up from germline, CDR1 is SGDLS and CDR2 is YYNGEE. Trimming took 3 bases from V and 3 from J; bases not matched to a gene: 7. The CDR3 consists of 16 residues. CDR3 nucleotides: TGTGCCAGCAGCGAACTAGGGACAGGGTTTGGAAACACCATATATTTT. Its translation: CASSELGTGFGNTIYF.

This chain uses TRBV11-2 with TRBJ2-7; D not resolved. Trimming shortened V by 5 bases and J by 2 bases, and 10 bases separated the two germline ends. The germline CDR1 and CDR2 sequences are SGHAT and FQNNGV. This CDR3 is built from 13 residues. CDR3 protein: CASSHDFTYEQYF. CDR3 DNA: TGTGCCAGCAGCCACGACTTTACCTACGAGCAGTACTTC.

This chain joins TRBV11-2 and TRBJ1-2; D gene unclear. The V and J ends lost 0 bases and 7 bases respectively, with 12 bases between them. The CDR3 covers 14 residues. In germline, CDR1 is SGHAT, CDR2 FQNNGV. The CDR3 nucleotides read TGTGCCAGCAGCTTAGACCGGGATCGAAGTGGCTACACCTTC. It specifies CASSLDRDRSGYTF.

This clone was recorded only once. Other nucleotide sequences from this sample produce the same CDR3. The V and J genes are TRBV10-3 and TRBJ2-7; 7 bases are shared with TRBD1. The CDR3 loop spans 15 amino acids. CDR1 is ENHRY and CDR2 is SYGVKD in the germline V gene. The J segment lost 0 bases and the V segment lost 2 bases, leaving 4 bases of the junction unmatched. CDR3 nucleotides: TGTGCCATCAGTGAGCGAGGGGGCTACTCCTACGAGCAGTACTTC. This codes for CAISERGGYSYEQYF.

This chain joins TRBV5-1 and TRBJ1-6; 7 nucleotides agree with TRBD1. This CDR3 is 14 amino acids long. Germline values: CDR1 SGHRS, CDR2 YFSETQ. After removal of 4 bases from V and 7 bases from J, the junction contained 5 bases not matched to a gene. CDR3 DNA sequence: TGCGCCAGCAGCATCGGGACAGCCAATTCACCCCTCCACTTT. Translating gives CASSIGTANSPLHF.

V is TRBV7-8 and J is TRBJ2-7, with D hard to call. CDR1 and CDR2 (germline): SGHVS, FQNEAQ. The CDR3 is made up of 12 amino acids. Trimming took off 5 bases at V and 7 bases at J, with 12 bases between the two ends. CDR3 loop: CASSPRAREQYF. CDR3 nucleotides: TGTGCCAGCAGCCCCCGAGCTCGGGAGCAGTACTTC.

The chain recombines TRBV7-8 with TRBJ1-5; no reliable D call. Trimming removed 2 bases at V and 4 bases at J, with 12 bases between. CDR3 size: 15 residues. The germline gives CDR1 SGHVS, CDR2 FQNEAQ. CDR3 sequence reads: CASSLQPAPNQPQHF. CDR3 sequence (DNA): TGTGCCAGCAGCTTACAACCAGCGCCTAATCAGCCCCAGCATTTT.

The CDR3 spells CASSPSVSGGYTDTQYF. The CDR3 bases are TGTGCCAGCAGCCCTTCCGTTAGCGGGGGATACACAGATACGCAGTATTTT. The chain employs TRBV7-6 and TRBJ2-3, with 9 nucleotides matching TRBD2. The germline gives CDR1 SGHVS, CDR2 FNYEAQ. There are 17 residues in the CDR3. Germline trimming cut 5 bases from V and 2 bases from J; bases unmatched to any gene: 11.